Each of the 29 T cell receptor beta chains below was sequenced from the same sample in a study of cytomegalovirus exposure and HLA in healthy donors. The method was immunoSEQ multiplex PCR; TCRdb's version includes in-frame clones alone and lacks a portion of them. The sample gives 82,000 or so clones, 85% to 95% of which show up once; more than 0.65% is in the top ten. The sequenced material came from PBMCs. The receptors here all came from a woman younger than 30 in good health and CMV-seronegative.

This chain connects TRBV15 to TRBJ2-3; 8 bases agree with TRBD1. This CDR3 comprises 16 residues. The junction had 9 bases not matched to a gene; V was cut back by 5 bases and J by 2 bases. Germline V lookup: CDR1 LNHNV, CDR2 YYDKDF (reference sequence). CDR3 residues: CATSLPTGDSTDTQYF. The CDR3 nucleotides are TGTGCCACCAGCTTACCGACAGGGGACTCCACAGATACGCAGTATTTT.

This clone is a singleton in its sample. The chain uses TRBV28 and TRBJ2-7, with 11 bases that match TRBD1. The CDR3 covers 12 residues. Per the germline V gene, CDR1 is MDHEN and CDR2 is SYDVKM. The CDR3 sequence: CASRTGGDEQYF. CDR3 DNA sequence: TGTGCGAGCCGGACAGGGGGCGACGAGCAGTACTTC.

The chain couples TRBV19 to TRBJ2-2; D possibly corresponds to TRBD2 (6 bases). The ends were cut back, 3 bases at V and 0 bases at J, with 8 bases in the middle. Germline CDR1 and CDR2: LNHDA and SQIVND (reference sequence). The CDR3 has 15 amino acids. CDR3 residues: CASSILATNTGELFF. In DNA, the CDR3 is TGTGCCAGTAGTATTCTAGCGACGAACACCGGGGAGCTGTTTTTT.

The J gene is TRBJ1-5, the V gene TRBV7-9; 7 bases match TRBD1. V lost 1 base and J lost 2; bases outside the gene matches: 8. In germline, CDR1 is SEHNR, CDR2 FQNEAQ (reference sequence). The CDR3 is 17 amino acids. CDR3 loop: CASSLDFSGTGNQPQHF. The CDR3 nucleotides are TGTGCCAGCAGCTTAGATTTTTCCGGGACAGGCAATCAGCCCCAGCATTTT. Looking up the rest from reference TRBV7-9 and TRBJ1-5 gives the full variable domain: DTGVSQNPRHKITKRGQNVTFRCDPISEHNRLYWYRQTLGQGPEFLTYFQNEAQLEKSRLLSDRFSAERPKGSFSTLEIQRTEQGDSAMYLCASSLDFSGTGNQPQHFGDGTRLSIL.

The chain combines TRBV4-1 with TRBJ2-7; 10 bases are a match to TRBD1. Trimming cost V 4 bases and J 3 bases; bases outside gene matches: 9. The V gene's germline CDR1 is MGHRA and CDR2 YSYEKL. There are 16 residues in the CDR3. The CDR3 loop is CASSPGTGEGIYEQYF. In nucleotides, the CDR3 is TGCGCCAGCAGCCCAGGGACAGGGGAAGGGATCTACGAGCAGTACTTC.

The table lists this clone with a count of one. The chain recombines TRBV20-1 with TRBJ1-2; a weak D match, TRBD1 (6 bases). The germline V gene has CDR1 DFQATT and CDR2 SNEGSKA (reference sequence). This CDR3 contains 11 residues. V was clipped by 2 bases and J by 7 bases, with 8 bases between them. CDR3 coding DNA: TGCAGTGCTAGACAGGGGTCTGGCTACACCTTC. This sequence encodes CSARQGSGYTF.

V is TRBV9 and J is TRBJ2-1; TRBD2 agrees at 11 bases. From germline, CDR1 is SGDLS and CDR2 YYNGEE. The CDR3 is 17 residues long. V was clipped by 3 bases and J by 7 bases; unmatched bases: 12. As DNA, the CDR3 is TGTGCCAGCAGCGGCCCAACTAGCGGGAGACGTGGAAATGAGCAGTTCTTC. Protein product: CASSGPTSGRRGNEQFF.

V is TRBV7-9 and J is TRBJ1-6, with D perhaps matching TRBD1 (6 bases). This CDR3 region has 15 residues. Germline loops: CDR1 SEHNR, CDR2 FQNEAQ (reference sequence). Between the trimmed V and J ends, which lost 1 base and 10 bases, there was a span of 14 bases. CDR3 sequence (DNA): TGTGCCAGCAGCTTAGGGGAACAGGGAAACTCACCCCTCCACTTT. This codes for CASSLGEQGNSPLHF.

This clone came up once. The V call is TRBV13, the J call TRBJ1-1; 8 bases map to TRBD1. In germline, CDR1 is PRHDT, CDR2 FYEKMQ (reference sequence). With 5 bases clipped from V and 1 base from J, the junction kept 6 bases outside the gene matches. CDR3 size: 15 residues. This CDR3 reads CASSAAGQENTEAFF. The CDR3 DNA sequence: TGTGCCAGCAGCGCCGCGGGACAGGAGAACACTGAAGCTTTCTTT.

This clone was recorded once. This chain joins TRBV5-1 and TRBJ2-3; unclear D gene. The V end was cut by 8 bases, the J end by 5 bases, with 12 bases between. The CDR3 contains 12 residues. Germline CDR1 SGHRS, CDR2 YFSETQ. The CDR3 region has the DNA TGCGCCAGTGGCCGTGGTGAAGATACGCAGTATTTT. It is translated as CASGRGEDTQYF.

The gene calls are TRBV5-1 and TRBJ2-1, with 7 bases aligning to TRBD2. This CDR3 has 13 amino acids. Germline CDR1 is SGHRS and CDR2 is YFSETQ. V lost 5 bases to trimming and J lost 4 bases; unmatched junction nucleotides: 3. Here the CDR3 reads CASRLASYNEQFF. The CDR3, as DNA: TGCGCCAGCAGACTAGCGTCTTACAATGAGCAGTTCTTC.

The DNA of the CDR3 is TGTGCCAGCTCACCACAACAAACTGAAGCTTTCTTT. Amino acid sequence: CASSPQQTEAFF. The chain joins TRBV18 to TRBJ1-1; D remains ambiguous. CDR3 length equals 12 residues. Trimming pared 1 base from V and 5 bases from J, leaving 5 bases between. The germline V gene has CDR1 KGHSH and CDR2 LQKENI. The full variable domain, with the rest looked up from reference TRBV18 and TRBJ1-1, is NAGVMQNPRHLVRRRGQEARLRCSPMKGHSHVYWYRQLPEEGLKFMVYLQKENIIDESGMPKERFSAEFPKEGPSILRIQQVVRGDSAAYFCASSPQQTEAFFGQGTRLTVV.

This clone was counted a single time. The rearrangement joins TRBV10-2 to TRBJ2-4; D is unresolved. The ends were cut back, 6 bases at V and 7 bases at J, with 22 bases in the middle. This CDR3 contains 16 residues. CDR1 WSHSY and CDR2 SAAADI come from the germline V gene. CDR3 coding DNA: TGCGCCAGCAGACCCGAAGGTCTAGGCTCAAAGAACATTCAGTACTTC. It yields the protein CASRPEGLGSKNIQYF.

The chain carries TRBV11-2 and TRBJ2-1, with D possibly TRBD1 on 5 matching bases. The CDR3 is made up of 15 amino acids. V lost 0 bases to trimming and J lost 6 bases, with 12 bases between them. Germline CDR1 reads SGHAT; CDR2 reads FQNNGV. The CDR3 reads CASSLDHATVNEQFF. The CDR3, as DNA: TGTGCCAGCAGCTTAGATCATGCGACAGTCAATGAGCAGTTCTTC.

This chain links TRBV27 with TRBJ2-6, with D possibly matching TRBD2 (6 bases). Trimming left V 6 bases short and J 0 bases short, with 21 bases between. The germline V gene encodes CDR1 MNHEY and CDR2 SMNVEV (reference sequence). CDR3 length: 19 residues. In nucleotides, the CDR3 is TGTGCCAGCAGCAATTGGGTCGGACTAACGTCCTCTGGGGCCAACGTCCTGACTTTC. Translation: CASSNWVGLTSSGANVLTF. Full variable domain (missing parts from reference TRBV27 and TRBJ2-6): EAQVTQNPRYLITVTGKKLTVTCSQNMNHEYMSWYRQDPGLGLRQIYYSMNVEVTDKGDVPEGYKVSRKEKRNFPLILESPSPNQTSLYFCASSNWVGLTSSGANVLTFGAGSRLTVL.

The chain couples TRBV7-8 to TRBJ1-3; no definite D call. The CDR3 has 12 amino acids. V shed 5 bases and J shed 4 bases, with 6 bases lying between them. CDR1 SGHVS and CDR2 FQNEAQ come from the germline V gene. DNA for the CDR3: TGTGCCAGCAGCAACTTAGGAAACACCATATATTTT. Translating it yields CASSNLGNTIYF.

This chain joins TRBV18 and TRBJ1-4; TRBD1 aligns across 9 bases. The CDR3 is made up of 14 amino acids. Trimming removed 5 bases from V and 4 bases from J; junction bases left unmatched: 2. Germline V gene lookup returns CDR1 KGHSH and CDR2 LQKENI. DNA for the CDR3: TGTGCCAGCTCATCGGGACAGGGTAATGAAAAACTGTTTTTT. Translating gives CASSSGQGNEKLFF.

CDR3 protein: CASSGPAVEKLFF. The CDR3 nucleotides are TGTGCCAGTAGTGGCCCCGCGGTTGAAAAACTGTTTTTT. This sequence joins TRBV19 and TRBJ1-4; no clear D gene. The germline gives CDR1 LNHDA, CDR2 SQIVND (reference sequence). V lost 5 bases and J lost 7, with 11 bases in between. This CDR3 region has 13 residues.

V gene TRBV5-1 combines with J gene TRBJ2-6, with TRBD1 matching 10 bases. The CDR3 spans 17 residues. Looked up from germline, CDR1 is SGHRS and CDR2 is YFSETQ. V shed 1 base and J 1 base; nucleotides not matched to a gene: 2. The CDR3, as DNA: TGCGCCAGCAGCTTGTGGACAGGGGGATCTGGGGCCAACGTCCTGACTTTC. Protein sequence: CASSLWTGGSGANVLTF.

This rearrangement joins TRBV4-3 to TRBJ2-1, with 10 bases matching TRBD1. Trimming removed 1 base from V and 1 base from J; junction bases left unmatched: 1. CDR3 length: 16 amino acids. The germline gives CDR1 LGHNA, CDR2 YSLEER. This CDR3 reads CASSQGDRGSYNEQFF. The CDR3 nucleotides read TGCGCCAGCAGCCAAGGGGACAGGGGTTCCTACAATGAGCAGTTCTTC.

The CDR3 loop reads CASSQVLAGEAGELFF. In nucleotides, the CDR3 is TGCGCCAGCAGCCAAGTGCTAGCGGGAGAGGCCGGGGAGCTGTTTTTT. This rearrangement joins TRBV4-3 to TRBJ2-2, with TRBD2 identical over 10 bases. With 1 base clipped from V and 6 bases from J, the junction kept 5 bases outside the gene matches. CDR1 is LGHNA and CDR2 is YSLEER in the germline V gene. The CDR3 loop spans 16 amino acids.

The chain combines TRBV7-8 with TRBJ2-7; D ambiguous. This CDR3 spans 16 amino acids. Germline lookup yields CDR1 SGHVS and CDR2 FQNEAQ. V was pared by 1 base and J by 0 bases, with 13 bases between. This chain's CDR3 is CASSLVVAPSSYEQYF. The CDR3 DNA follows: TGTGCCAGCAGCTTAGTAGTTGCGCCTAGCTCCTACGAGCAGTACTTC.

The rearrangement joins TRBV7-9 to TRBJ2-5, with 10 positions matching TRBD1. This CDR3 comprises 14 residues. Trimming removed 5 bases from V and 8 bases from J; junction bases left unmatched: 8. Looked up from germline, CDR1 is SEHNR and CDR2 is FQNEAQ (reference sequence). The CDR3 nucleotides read TGTGCCAGCAGCCCTTGGGACAGGGGATTTACCCAGTACTTC. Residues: CASSPWDRGFTQYF.

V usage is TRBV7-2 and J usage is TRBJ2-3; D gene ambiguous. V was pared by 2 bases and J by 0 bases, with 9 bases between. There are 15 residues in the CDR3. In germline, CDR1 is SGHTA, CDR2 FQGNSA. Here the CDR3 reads CASSLLPASTDTQYF. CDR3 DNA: TGTGCCAGCAGCTTACTACCTGCTAGCACAGATACGCAGTATTTT.

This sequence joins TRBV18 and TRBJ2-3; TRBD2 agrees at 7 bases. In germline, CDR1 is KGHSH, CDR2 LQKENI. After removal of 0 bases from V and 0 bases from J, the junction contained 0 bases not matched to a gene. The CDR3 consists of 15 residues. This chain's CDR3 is CASSPPAGSTDTQYF. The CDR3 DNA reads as TGTGCCAGCTCACCACCAGCGGGAAGCACAGATACGCAGTATTTT.

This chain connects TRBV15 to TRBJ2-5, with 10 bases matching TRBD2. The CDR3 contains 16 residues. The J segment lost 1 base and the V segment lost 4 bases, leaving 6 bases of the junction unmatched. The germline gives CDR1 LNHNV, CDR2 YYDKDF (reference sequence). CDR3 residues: CATSKYSGGPQETQYF. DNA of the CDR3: TGTGCCACCAGCAAATATAGCGGGGGGCCCCAAGAGACCCAGTACTTC.

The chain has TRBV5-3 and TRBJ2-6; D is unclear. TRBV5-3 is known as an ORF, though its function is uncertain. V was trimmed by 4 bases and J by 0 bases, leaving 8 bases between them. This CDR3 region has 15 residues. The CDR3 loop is CARSPGFSGANVLTF. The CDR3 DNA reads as TGTGCCAGAAGCCCCGGTTTCTCTGGGGCCAACGTCCTGACTTTC.

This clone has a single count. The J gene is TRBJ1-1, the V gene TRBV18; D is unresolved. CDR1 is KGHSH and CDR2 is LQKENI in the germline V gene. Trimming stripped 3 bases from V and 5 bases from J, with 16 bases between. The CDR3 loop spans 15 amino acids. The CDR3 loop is CASSPPGSLGTEAFF. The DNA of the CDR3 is TGTGCCAGCTCACCTCCGGGATCCCTCGGAACTGAAGCTTTCTTT.

CDR3 nucleotides: TGTGCCAGTAACAAGCGGGTCACAGATACGCAGTATTTT. This codes for CASNKRVTDTQYF. J is TRBJ2-3 and V is TRBV19; TRBD2 is a possible D gene (6 bases). CDR3 length: 13 amino acids. Germline-derived CDR1 and CDR2 are LNHDA and SQIVND (reference sequence). V was pared by 7 bases and J by 2 bases, with 10 bases between.